This entry features one TCR beta chain sequence. Its cognate antigen has yet to be identified. No base qualities exist here, and no much larger clone lies one base off it. Inclusive of the bounding cysteine and phenylalanine, the CDR3 is 14 residues long. Of the read, only the CDR3 DNA is kept; its 42 bases are in frame from base 1. The germline V gene (reference sequence) sets CDR1 to GTSNPN and CDR2 to SVGIG. Cut back by 4 bases and 0 bases, the V and J ends lie 9 bases apart. TCR cDNA was synthesized by 5'RACE template switching, through which a universal primer site and unique molecular identifiers were introduced. cDNA synthesis was primed from both the TCR alpha and TCR beta constant segments. Two PCR steps were used to amplify libraries, with sample barcodes and sequencing adapters being added in the second step. Sequencing of the libraries was done on either Illumina HiSeq 2500 (2x100 bp) or NovaSeq (2x150 bp). As for how the authors treated the data: MIGEC handled demultiplexing of reads and collapsing into UMI consensus sequences, while MiXCR performed V(D)J alignment. Vaccine-responding clonotypes were identified with edgeR using replicate PBMC samples, with FDR below 0.01 and a log2 fold change above 5 up to day 15 being required. Bulk clonotypes were assigned CD4 or CD8 identity according to which sequenced CD4 or CD8 repertoire held them at higher abundance. Starting from the raw public reads, TCRdb applied fastp trimming at Q25, assembled clones with MiXCR and retained in-frame beta chains. Every distinct CDR3 protein forms one entry, paired with its most common genes and DNA. TCRdb assigned the V and J calls; the authors' analysis was not used. For this sample the table gives some 500,000 distinct CDR3 sequences, of which 13% were detected only once. 11% to 15% of the sample lies in the top ten.

This sample is part of a study of T cells after yellow fever vaccination (dated by TCRdb to about 2019). Regarding the research as a whole: Libraries from fractions with low cell numbers were prepared with the SMART-Seq v4 Ultra Low Input RNA kit. To follow T-cell clones before and after primary and booster YFV17D yellow fever vaccination, bulk TCR alpha and beta repertoires were sequenced over time. Two healthy male donors, one aged 18 to 30 and one aged 30 to 40 years, made up the cohort. Bulk PBMC replicates and cell subsets were isolated from blood drawn at multiple timepoints before and after both primary and secondary immunization. What the study reported, not specific to this receptor: Computational filtering was needed because FACS-sorted repertoires could contain abundant contaminating clonotypes from the bulk population. Because the study included only a couple of donors, the extent to which the findings can be generalized is limited. The secondary T-cell response was weaker than the primary response but faster, peaking on day 5 instead of day 15. After the booster, most of the clones that had expanded following primary vaccination were detected again (approximately 96% of CD4 and 88% of CD8), which suggests that memory was broadly maintained. A small fraction of clonotypes showed up in both the CD4 and CD8 compartments, probably as a result of convergent recombination.

The sample's treatment or condition label is to be understood as: live attenuated yellow fever vaccine strain. At each blood-draw timepoint, two biological replicates of bulk PBMCs were collected. A standard Ficoll-Paque protocol was used to isolate PBMCs from peripheral blood. RNA was extracted with TriZol from bulk PBMCs, CD4 and CD8 fractions, and dextramer-positive and dextramer-negative fractions. This TCR was sampled from a man aged 30 to 45 who received the YFV17D yellow fever vaccine. The source was PBMCs, collected on the day of the yellow fever booster vaccination. The chain uses TRBV30 and TRBJ2-2, with no confident D gene call. CDR3 sequence: CAWKWAANTGELFF. The bases read TGTGCCTGGAAGTGGGCCGCGAACACCGGGGAGCTGTTTTTT.